The 10 T cell receptor beta chains listed next were all sequenced from one sample in a study of CD8 T cells in Susac syndrome. The authors reverse transcribed about 0.45 to 1 ug RNA with random hexamers. MiXCR, run by TCRdb on the immunoSEQ multiplex PCR reads, gives a single entry per CDR3 protein. The repertoire holds about 160,000 distinct CDR3 sequences, with about 91% as singletons. Sequencing used CD4+ T cells from PBMCs. Receptors originate from a human donor in good health.

The chain uses TRBV7-9 and TRBJ1-6; TRBD1 aligns across 7 bases. The CDR3 consists of 16 residues. Germline CDR1 is SEHNR and CDR2 is FQNEAQ (reference sequence). CDR3 region: CATTGAPSSYNSPLHF. The CDR3, as DNA: TGTGCAACTACAGGGGCTCCTAGCTCCTATAATTCACCCCTCCACTTT.

The rearrangement joins TRBV6-2 or TRBV6-3 to TRBJ2-1, with TRBD2 matching 8 bases. The CDR3 consists of 15 residues. The J segment lost 8 bases and the V segment lost 1 base, leaving 7 bases of the junction unmatched. Germline V gene lookup returns CDR1 MNHEY and CDR2 SVGEGT. CDR3 sequence: CASSYLLASGYEQFF. CDR3 sequence (DNA): TGTGCCAGCAGTTACTTGTTGGCTAGCGGGTATGAGCAGTTCTTC.

The rearrangement uses TRBV5-1 and TRBJ2-7; the D is unclear. Germline values: CDR1 SGHRS, CDR2 YFSETQ. V dropped 0 bases and J dropped 2 bases, with 9 bases sitting between them. CDR3 size: 14 residues. The chain's CDR3 is CASSLEGSPYEQYF. Written as DNA, the CDR3 is TGCGCCAGCAGCTTGGAAGGATCCCCCTACGAGCAGTACTTC.

The chain couples TRBV9 to TRBJ1-3, with no clear D. This CDR3 contains 13 residues. Germline V CDR1 and CDR2: SGDLS, YYNGEE. Trimming took 3 bases from V and 4 from J, leaving 8 bases between them. The CDR3 reads CASSAVRGNTIYF. In DNA, the CDR3 is TGTGCCAGCAGCGCCGTCAGGGGAAACACCATATATTTT.

The gene calls are TRBV5-1 and TRBJ2-6, with 8 positions matching TRBD1. V gave up 6 bases and J gave up 2 bases; unmatched junction bases: 4. Germline V gene lookup returns CDR1 SGHRS and CDR2 YFSETQ. The CDR3 contains 15 residues. The CDR3 is CASTQGAAGANVLTF. The CDR3 DNA reads TGCGCCAGCACCCAGGGGGCCGCTGGGGCCAACGTCCTGACTTTC.

This clonotype appeared once. This chain connects TRBV27 to TRBJ1-1; weak D call: TRBD1 (5 bases). The germline V gene has CDR1 MNHEY and CDR2 SMNVEV (reference sequence). This CDR3 contains 16 residues. V gave up 5 bases and J gave up 1 base, with 17 bases separating them. The CDR3: CASSLGHGRENTEAFF. The DNA of the CDR3 is TGTGCCAGCAGTCTCGGACACGGGCGGGAGAACACTGAAGCTTTCTTT.

The chain uses TRBV11-2 and TRBJ2-7; the D gene is possibly TRBD2 (5 bases). Germline CDR1 is SGHAT and CDR2 is FQNNGV. Trimming took 0 bases from V and 6 from J, leaving 12 bases between them. The CDR3 is made up of 14 amino acids. The CDR3 reads CASSLDGGRGEQYF. CDR3 nucleotides: TGTGCCAGCAGCTTAGACGGAGGTCGGGGCGAGCAGTACTTC.

The V call is TRBV28, the J call TRBJ1-1; D remains ambiguous. Deletions cut 6 bases from V and 3 bases from J, with 11 bases between. From germline, CDR1 is MDHEN and CDR2 SYDVKM. This CDR3 has 13 residues. CDR3 sequence: CASRLRWDTEAFF. The CDR3 DNA is TGTGCCAGCAGATTAAGGTGGGACACTGAAGCTTTCTTT.

There are a few counts of this clonotype. This sequence joins TRBV29-1 and TRBJ1-2; weak D call: TRBD1 (6 bases). Germline CDR1 is SQVTM and CDR2 is ANQGSEA. Trimming removed 8 bases from V and 3 bases from J, with 10 bases in between. The CDR3 length is 11 residues. CDR3 coding DNA: TGCAGCTTGGGGGCCGACTATGGCTACACCTTC. Amino acid sequence: CSLGADYGYTF.

This rearrangement joins TRBV28 to TRBJ1-5; the D gene is possibly TRBD1 (6 bases). Trimming took off 4 bases at V and 1 base at J, with 17 bases between the two ends. The CDR3 has 17 amino acids. CDR1 and CDR2 (germline): MDHEN, SYDVKM. DNA of the CDR3: TGTGCCAGCAGTTCTCTCACAGGGTTTTGGAGCAATCAGCCCCAGCATTTT. Translated, it gives CASSSLTGFWSNQPQHF.